This T cell receptor beta chain originates from a study of shared clonotypes between healthy human individuals. Measured with immunoSEQ multiplex PCR; TCRdb has only the in-frame clones, and not every one. The sample yields about 2 million clones, 95% seen once. The V end was cut by 0 bases, the J end by 4 bases, with 9 bases between. The germline V gene encodes CDR1 LGHNA and CDR2 YNFKEQ. The CDR3 is 14 residues long. Specimen: naive CD4+ T cells sorted from blood. Subset: CD45RA+ positively selected. V and J are TRBV4-2 and TRBJ1-2; D gene uncertain. The receptor was isolated from a man aged 18 to 30 in good health. CDR3 in DNA: TGTGCCAGCAGCCAAGACCTCAACCTCTATGGCTACACCTTC. It codes for CASSQDLNLYGYTF.